This paragraph reports one T cell receptor beta chain. The antigen remains unidentified. 5'RACE template switching added a universal primer site and UMIs to TCR cDNA. TCRdb reprocessed the 5' RACE reads via MiXCR and lists one record per CDR3 protein. The sample lists some 340,000 distinct CDR3 sequences, roughly 10% occurring once. The data originate from a study of T cells after yellow fever vaccination. Study-wide results and caveats: Highly abundant clonotypes carried over from the bulk population could end up in FACS-sorted repertoires as contaminants.

CDR3 length equals 14 residues. Trimming cost V 3 bases and J 11 bases, with 14 bases left between them. This receptor was obtained from a man aged 18 to 29 who received the YFV17D yellow fever vaccine. This chain joins TRBV12-3 or TRBV12-4 and TRBJ1-6; TRBD1 is a possible D gene (5 bases). The sample was CD4+ T cells sorted from PBMCs, taken 45 days after the yellow fever booster vaccination. CDR3 nucleotides: TGTGCCAGCAGTTTCAGTCAGGGCGGAACACCCCTCCACTTT. Translated: CASSFSQGGTPLHF.